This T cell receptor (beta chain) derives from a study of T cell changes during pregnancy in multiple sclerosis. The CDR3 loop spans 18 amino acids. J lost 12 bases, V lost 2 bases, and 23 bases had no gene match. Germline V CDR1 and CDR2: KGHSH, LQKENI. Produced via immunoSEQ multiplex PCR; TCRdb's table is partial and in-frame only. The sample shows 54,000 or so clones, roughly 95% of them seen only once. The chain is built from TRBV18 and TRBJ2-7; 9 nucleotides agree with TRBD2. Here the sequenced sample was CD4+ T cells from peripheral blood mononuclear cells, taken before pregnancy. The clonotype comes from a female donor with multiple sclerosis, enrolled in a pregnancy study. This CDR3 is CASSPTNSAGLAGTQGYF. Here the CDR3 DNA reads TGTGCCAGCTCACCAACAAACTCCGCGGGACTAGCTGGGACACAGGGGTACTTC.